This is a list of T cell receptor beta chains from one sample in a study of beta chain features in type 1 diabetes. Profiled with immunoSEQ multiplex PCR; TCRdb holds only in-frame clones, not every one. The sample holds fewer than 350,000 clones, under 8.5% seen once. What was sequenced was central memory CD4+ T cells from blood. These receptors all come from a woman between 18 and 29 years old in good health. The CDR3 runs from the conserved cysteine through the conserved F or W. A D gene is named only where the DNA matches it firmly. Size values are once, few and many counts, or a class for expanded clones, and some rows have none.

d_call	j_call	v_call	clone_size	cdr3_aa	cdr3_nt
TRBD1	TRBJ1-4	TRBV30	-	CASDRVGEKLFF	TGTGCCTCGGACAGGGTGGGAGAAAAACTGTTTTTT
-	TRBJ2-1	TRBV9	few	CASSPLGGPSNEQFF	TGTGCCAGCAGCCCATTGGGGGGGCCCTCCAATGAGCAGTTCTTC
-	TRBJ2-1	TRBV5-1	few	CASSLGFSSYNEQFF	TGCGCCAGCAGCTTAGGGTTCAGCTCCTACAATGAGCAGTTCTTC
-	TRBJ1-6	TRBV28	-	CASSLGGLPQYF	TGTGCCAGCAGTTTAGGAGGCCTACCCCAATACTTT
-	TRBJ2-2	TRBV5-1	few	CASRGERNTGELFF	TGCGCCAGCCGTGGGGAGAGGAACACCGGGGAGCTGTTTTTT
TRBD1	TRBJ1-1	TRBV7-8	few	CASLPGGRNTEAFF	TGTGCCAGCCTCCCAGGGGGGAGGAACACTGAAGCTTTCTTT
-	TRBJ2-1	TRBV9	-	CASSVGAGWNEQFF	TGTGCCAGCAGCGTAGGGGCAGGGTGGAATGAGCAGTTCTTC
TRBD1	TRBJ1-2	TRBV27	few	CASRGQGAFNYGYTF	TGTGCCAGCAGGGGACAGGGCGCATTTAACTATGGCTACACCTTC
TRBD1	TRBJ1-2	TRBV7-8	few	CASSSRQGRSGYTF	TGTGCCAGCAGCTCCAGACAGGGGCGCAGTGGCTACACCTTC
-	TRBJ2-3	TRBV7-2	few	CASSPDRTTDTQYF	TGTGCCAGCAGCCCAGATCGGACCACAGATACGCAGTATTTT
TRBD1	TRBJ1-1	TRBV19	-	CASSPRTGMSTEAFF	TGTGCCAGTAGTCCGCGGACAGGGATGAGCACTGAAGCTTTCTTT
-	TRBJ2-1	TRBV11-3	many	CASSPRDGDGYNEQFF	TGTGCCAGCAGCCCCAGGGACGGGGACGGATACAATGAGCAGTTCTTC
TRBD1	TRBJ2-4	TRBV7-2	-	CASSLDRATKNIQYF	TGTGCCAGCAGCTTGGACAGGGCCACCAAAAACATTCAGTACTTC
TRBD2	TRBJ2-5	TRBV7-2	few	CASGRGGGGAVETQYF	TGTGCCAGCGGACGTGGCGGCGGGGGGGCTGTAGAGACCCAGTACTTC
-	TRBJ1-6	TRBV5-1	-	CASSSTDGENSPLHF	TGCGCCAGCAGCTCTACCGACGGGGAGAATTCACCCCTCCACTTT
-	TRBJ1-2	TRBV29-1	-	CSVPGQLNYGYTF	TGCAGCGTGCCGGGACAACTTAACTATGGCTACACCTTC
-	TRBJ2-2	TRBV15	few	CATKTGNTGELFF	TGTGCCACCAAGACAGGCAACACCGGGGAGCTGTTTTTT
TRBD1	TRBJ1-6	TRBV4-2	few	CASRDRGPNSPLHF	TGTGCCAGCAGGGACAGGGGGCCGAATTCACCCCTCCACTTT
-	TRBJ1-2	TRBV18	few	CASSPPAGANYGYTF	TGTGCCAGCTCACCACCGGCGGGAGCTAACTATGGCTACACCTTC
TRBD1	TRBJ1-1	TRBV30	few	CAWKMAGGTEAFF	TGTGCCTGGAAGATGGCAGGGGGCACTGAAGCTTTCTTT
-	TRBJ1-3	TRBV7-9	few	CASSFDRNTIYF	TGTGCCAGCAGCTTTGACCGAAACACCATATATTTT
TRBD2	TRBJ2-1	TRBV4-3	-	CASASGSYNEQFF	TGCGCCTCCGCTAGCGGCTCCTACAATGAGCAGTTCTTC
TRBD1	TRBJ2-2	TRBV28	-	CASTLRTGVLVGELFF	TGTGCCAGCACCCTGAGGACAGGGGTATTAGTAGGGGAGCTGTTTTTT
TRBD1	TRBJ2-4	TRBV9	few	CASSPGGLAKNIQYF	TGTGCCAGCAGCCCAGGGGGCCTAGCCAAAAACATTCAGTACTTC
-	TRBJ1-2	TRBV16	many	CASSQRGADYGYTF	TGTGCCAGCAGCCAAAGGGGCGCTGACTATGGCTACACCTTC
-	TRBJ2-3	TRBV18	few	CASSPPPGVGQYF	TGTGCCAGCTCGCCACCGCCAGGGGTTGGGCAGTATTTT
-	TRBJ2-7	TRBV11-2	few	CASSARGSYEQYF	TGTGCCAGCAGCGCCCGGGGGTCCTACGAGCAGTACTTC
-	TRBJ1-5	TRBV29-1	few	CSVAAHSNQPQHF	TGCAGCGTTGCTGCCCATAGCAATCAGCCCCAGCATTTT
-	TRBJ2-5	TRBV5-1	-	CASSLALGEGRTQYF	TGCGCCAGCAGCTTGGCCCTGGGGGAAGGGCGGACCCAGTACTTC
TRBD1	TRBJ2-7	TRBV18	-	CASSRTGTDYEQYF	TGTGCCAGCTCACGGACAGGGACGGACTACGAGCAGTACTTC